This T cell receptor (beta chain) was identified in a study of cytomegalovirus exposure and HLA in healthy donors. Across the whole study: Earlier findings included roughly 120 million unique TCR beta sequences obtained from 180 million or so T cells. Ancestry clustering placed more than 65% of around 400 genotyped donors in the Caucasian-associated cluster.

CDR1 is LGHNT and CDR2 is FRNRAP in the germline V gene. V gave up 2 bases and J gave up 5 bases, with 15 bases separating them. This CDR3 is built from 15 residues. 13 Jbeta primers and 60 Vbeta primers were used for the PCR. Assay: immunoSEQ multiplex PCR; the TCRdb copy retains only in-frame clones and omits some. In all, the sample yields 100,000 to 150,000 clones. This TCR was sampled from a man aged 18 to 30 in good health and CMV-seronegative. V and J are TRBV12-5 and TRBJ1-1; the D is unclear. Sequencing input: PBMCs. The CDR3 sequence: CASGLLAGGKTEAFF. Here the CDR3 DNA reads TGTGCTAGTGGTTTGTTGGCAGGAGGTAAAACTGAAGCTTTCTTT.